The present TCR beta chain was sequenced within a study of blood T cell repertoires in COVID-19. J was trimmed by 8 bases and V by 6 bases; bases with no gene match: 12. CDR3 length: 14 residues. Germline CDR1 reads LGHNT; CDR2 reads FRNRAP. Assay: immunoSEQ multiplex PCR; the TCRdb copy retains only in-frame clones and omits some. The sample consists of about 70,000 clones, about 92% of them appearing once. The sample taken for sequencing was peripheral blood. The clonotype comes from a man aged 45-65 years with acute or convalescent COVID-19. This chain links TRBV12-5 with TRBJ1-2; 7 nucleotides match TRBD1. The CDR3 DNA is TGTGCTAGTGGATATTCCGGGACAGTCGTCGGCTACACCTTC. Residues: CASGYSGTVVGYTF.